Here is one T cell receptor (beta chain) with its context. What it binds is not known. The entry originates in a study of cytomegalovirus exposure and HLA in healthy donors. Study results and caveats: Cytomegalovirus status was reportedly diagnosed by the classifier with high sensitivity and specificity. Segments of the TCR beta V type were, in most cases, productive about 87% or about 30% of the time in an earlier analysis.

This CDR3 contains 15 residues. Germline CDR1 MNHEY, CDR2 SVGAGI. J lost 4 bases, V lost 7 bases, and 9 bases had no gene match. Both 60 Vbeta primers and 13 Jbeta primers went into the PCR. Assay used: immunoSEQ multiplex PCR; TCRdb lists only in-frame clones, some missing. The data hold approximately 160,000 clones, with around 80% observed a single time. The sequence was obtained from a male donor in good health and CMV-seronegative. This chain joins TRBV6-5 and TRBJ1-1; 10 bases line up with TRBD1. The sequencing sample was made of PBMCs. As DNA, the CDR3 is TGTGCCAGCACCCGGGACAGGGGTTTAGGCACTGAAGCTTTCTTT. Its protein is CASTRDRGLGTEAFF.